This is a list of T cell receptor beta chains from one sample in a study of cytomegalovirus exposure and HLA in healthy donors. Method: immunoSEQ multiplex PCR; TCRdb's copy keeps in-frame clones and lacks some. The sample carries over 150,000 clones, more than 65% recorded once. The sample taken for sequencing was PBMCs. Receptor source: a girl aged 2 to 9 in good health and CMV-seropositive. Each CDR3 is given with its conserved first and last residue. Each record gives: V gene, D gene, clone size, J gene, CDR3 DNA, CDR3 protein. A D gene is named only where the DNA matches it firmly. Not all rows give a size; the values are once, few, many and, for expanded clones, a class.

TRBV2	TRBD1	-	TRBJ1-6	TGTGCCAGCAGTGGACAGGGATGGGATTCACCCCTCCACTTT	CASSGQGWDSPLHF
TRBV27	TRBD1	-	TRBJ1-1	TGTGCCAGCAAACTAACAGGGGTCACTGAAGCTTTCTTT	CASKLTGVTEAFF
TRBV19	-	-	TRBJ1-2	TGTGCCAGTAGGCCAGACAGCCGTTATGGCTACACCTTC	CASRPDSRYGYTF
TRBV29-1	TRBD2	-	TRBJ2-1	TGCAGCGTGGGGGGGGTATTTTCCAATGAGCAGTTCTTC	CSVGGVFSNEQFF
TRBV28	TRBD1	once	TRBJ2-2	TGTGCCAGCACCGGGACAGGGCTTTGGGAGCTGTTTTTT	CASTGTGLWELFF
TRBV7-8	TRBD1	-	TRBJ2-7	TGTGCCAGCAGCTCCGATACTGGACAGGGGAGACACGAGCAGTACTTC	CASSSDTGQGRHEQYF
TRBV19	-	-	TRBJ1-5	TGTGCCAGTAGTTTTTATCCCAGGGGCAATCAGCCCCAGCATTTT	CASSFYPRGNQPQHF
TRBV5-1	TRBD1	-	TRBJ1-2	TGCGCCAGCAGCTTGGTATCAGGACAGGTAGACTATGGCTACACCTTC	CASSLVSGQVDYGYTF
TRBV4-1	TRBD1	-	TRBJ1-3	TGCGCCAGCAGTCTGGACAGGGCGGGTGGAAACACCATATATTTT	CASSLDRAGGNTIYF
TRBV27	TRBD2	-	TRBJ2-1	TGTGCCAGCAGTTTCTTAGCGGGAGACAATGAGCAGTTCTTC	CASSFLAGDNEQFF
TRBV6-5	-	-	TRBJ2-7	TGTGCCAGCAGTTACTCGATAGGCGGCGAGCAGTACTTC	CASSYSIGGEQYF
TRBV9	-	once	TRBJ2-7	TGTGCCAGCAGCGTAGATACTCGTAGCTCCTACGAGCAGTACTTC	CASSVDTRSSYEQYF
TRBV28	-	-	TRBJ2-1	TGTGCCAGCAGTTTCCCCCCCTCGGGGAACTCCTACAATGAGCAGTTCTTC	CASSFPPSGNSYNEQFF
TRBV29-1	-	-	TRBJ2-7	TGCAGCGTTGAAGATAGACAGGGACTCCCGAGGGAGCAGTACTTC	CSVEDRQGLPREQYF
TRBV4-1	-	-	TRBJ2-1	TGCGCCAGCAGCCGTCGGAGCTCCTACAATGAGCAGTTCTTC	CASSRRSSYNEQFF
TRBV28	TRBD2	-	TRBJ2-7	TGTGCCAGCAGTTTAGGTAGCGGGAGGGGCCTCTACGAGCAGTACTTC	CASSLGSGRGLYEQYF
TRBV13	-	-	TRBJ2-1	TGTGCCAGCAGCTCCACAGGGAGGGGTGATGAGCAGTTCTTC	CASSSTGRGDEQFF
TRBV5-1	TRBD1	-	TRBJ1-1	TGCGCCAGCAGCTCACAGGGGTTGGGCACTGAAGCTTTCTTT	CASSSQGLGTEAFF
TRBV19	-	-	TRBJ1-1	TGTGCCAGTAGTGGGGGGGCCGGGAACACTGAAGCTTTCTTT	CASSGGAGNTEAFF